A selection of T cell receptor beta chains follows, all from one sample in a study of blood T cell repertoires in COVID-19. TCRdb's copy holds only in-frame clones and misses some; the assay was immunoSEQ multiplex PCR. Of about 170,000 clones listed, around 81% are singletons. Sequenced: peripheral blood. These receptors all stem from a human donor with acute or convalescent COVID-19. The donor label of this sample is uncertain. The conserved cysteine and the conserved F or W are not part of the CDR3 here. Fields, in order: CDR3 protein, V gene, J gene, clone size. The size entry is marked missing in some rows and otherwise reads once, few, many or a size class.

CDR3aa: ASSRSSGRYAADTQY
v_gene: TRBV6-6
j_gene: TRBJ2-3
abundance: .

CDR3aa: ASSVGPGTDTQY
v_gene: TRBV9
j_gene: TRBJ2-3
abundance: .

CDR3aa: ASSMGQGGNQPQH
v_gene: TRBV19
j_gene: TRBJ1-5
abundance: .

CDR3aa: ASSTSGGSTDTQY
v_gene: TRBV13
j_gene: TRBJ2-3
abundance: .

CDR3aa: ASSLVLAGVGAYNEQF
v_gene: TRBV7-2
j_gene: TRBJ2-1
abundance: .

CDR3aa: ASSVRLAAYNEQF
v_gene: TRBV9
j_gene: TRBJ2-1
abundance: .

CDR3aa: ASSGTGTLNTEAF
v_gene: TRBV9
j_gene: TRBJ1-1
abundance: .

CDR3aa: ASSEVSGGYGYT
v_gene: TRBV2
j_gene: TRBJ1-2
abundance: .

CDR3aa: ASYRGQGGNTEAF
v_gene: TRBV6-5
j_gene: TRBJ1-1
abundance: .

CDR3aa: ASSQDSGYNEQF
v_gene: TRBV3-1/TRBV3-2
j_gene: TRBJ2-1
abundance: .

CDR3aa: ASSAYNEAF
v_gene: TRBV2
j_gene: TRBJ1-1
abundance: .

CDR3aa: ASSPRGTENTEAF
v_gene: TRBV7-9
j_gene: TRBJ1-1
abundance: .

CDR3aa: ASSKKSDRDYEQY
v_gene: TRBV6-5
j_gene: TRBJ2-7
abundance: .

CDR3aa: ASSLTQGNSPLH
v_gene: TRBV6-6
j_gene: TRBJ1-6
abundance: .

CDR3aa: AWSVSSGSLHTQY
v_gene: TRBV30
j_gene: TRBJ2-3
abundance: .

CDR3aa: ASSEFRDAETQY
v_gene: TRBV25-1
j_gene: TRBJ2-5
abundance: .

CDR3aa: ASSGAEQYNEQF
v_gene: TRBV9
j_gene: TRBJ2-1
abundance: .

CDR3aa: ATSRDPLTTGNTIY
v_gene: TRBV15
j_gene: TRBJ1-3
abundance: few

CDR3aa: ASSYSQSPYEQY
v_gene: TRBV6-5
j_gene: TRBJ2-7
abundance: .

CDR3aa: ASSRTGWRKTEAF
v_gene: TRBV7-9
j_gene: TRBJ1-1
abundance: few

CDR3aa: SVESVRGRTEAF
v_gene: TRBV29-1
j_gene: TRBJ1-1
abundance: once

CDR3aa: ASSSGDSSYEQY
v_gene: TRBV19
j_gene: TRBJ2-7
abundance: .

CDR3aa: AWSVKGRVITGELF
v_gene: TRBV30
j_gene: TRBJ2-2
abundance: .

CDR3aa: ASSLGLVVYEQY
v_gene: TRBV28
j_gene: TRBJ2-7
abundance: .

CDR3aa: AISEGTGGNQPQH
v_gene: TRBV10-3
j_gene: TRBJ1-5
abundance: .

CDR3aa: ASSLGTYEQY
v_gene: TRBV11-2
j_gene: TRBJ2-7
abundance: once

CDR3aa: ASRFGTGVEGGYT
v_gene: TRBV3-1/TRBV3-2
j_gene: TRBJ1-2
abundance: .

CDR3aa: ASSPGQVRDTEAF
v_gene: TRBV18
j_gene: TRBJ1-1
abundance: .

CDR3aa: ASSLAGEGEQY
v_gene: TRBV9
j_gene: TRBJ2-7
abundance: .

CDR3aa: ASSYGAGVSGELF
v_gene: TRBV6-6
j_gene: TRBJ2-2
abundance: .

CDR3aa: ASSPSPSGGDTEAF
v_gene: TRBV19
j_gene: TRBJ1-1
abundance: .

CDR3aa: ASSPKGQVGVGLF
v_gene: TRBV7-2
j_gene: TRBJ1-4
abundance: .

CDR3aa: ASSASGGKNQPQH
v_gene: TRBV2
j_gene: TRBJ1-5
abundance: .

CDR3aa: AITTGTGSSYEQY
v_gene: TRBV10-3
j_gene: TRBJ2-7
abundance: .

CDR3aa: ASSETGPGANVLT
v_gene: TRBV25-1
j_gene: TRBJ2-6
abundance: .

CDR3aa: ASSEQTRYYGYT
v_gene: TRBV6-1
j_gene: TRBJ1-2
abundance: .

CDR3aa: ASSFSLFNTEAF
v_gene: TRBV5-1
j_gene: TRBJ1-1
abundance: .

CDR3aa: ASRPLADQETQY
v_gene: TRBV2
j_gene: TRBJ2-5
abundance: .